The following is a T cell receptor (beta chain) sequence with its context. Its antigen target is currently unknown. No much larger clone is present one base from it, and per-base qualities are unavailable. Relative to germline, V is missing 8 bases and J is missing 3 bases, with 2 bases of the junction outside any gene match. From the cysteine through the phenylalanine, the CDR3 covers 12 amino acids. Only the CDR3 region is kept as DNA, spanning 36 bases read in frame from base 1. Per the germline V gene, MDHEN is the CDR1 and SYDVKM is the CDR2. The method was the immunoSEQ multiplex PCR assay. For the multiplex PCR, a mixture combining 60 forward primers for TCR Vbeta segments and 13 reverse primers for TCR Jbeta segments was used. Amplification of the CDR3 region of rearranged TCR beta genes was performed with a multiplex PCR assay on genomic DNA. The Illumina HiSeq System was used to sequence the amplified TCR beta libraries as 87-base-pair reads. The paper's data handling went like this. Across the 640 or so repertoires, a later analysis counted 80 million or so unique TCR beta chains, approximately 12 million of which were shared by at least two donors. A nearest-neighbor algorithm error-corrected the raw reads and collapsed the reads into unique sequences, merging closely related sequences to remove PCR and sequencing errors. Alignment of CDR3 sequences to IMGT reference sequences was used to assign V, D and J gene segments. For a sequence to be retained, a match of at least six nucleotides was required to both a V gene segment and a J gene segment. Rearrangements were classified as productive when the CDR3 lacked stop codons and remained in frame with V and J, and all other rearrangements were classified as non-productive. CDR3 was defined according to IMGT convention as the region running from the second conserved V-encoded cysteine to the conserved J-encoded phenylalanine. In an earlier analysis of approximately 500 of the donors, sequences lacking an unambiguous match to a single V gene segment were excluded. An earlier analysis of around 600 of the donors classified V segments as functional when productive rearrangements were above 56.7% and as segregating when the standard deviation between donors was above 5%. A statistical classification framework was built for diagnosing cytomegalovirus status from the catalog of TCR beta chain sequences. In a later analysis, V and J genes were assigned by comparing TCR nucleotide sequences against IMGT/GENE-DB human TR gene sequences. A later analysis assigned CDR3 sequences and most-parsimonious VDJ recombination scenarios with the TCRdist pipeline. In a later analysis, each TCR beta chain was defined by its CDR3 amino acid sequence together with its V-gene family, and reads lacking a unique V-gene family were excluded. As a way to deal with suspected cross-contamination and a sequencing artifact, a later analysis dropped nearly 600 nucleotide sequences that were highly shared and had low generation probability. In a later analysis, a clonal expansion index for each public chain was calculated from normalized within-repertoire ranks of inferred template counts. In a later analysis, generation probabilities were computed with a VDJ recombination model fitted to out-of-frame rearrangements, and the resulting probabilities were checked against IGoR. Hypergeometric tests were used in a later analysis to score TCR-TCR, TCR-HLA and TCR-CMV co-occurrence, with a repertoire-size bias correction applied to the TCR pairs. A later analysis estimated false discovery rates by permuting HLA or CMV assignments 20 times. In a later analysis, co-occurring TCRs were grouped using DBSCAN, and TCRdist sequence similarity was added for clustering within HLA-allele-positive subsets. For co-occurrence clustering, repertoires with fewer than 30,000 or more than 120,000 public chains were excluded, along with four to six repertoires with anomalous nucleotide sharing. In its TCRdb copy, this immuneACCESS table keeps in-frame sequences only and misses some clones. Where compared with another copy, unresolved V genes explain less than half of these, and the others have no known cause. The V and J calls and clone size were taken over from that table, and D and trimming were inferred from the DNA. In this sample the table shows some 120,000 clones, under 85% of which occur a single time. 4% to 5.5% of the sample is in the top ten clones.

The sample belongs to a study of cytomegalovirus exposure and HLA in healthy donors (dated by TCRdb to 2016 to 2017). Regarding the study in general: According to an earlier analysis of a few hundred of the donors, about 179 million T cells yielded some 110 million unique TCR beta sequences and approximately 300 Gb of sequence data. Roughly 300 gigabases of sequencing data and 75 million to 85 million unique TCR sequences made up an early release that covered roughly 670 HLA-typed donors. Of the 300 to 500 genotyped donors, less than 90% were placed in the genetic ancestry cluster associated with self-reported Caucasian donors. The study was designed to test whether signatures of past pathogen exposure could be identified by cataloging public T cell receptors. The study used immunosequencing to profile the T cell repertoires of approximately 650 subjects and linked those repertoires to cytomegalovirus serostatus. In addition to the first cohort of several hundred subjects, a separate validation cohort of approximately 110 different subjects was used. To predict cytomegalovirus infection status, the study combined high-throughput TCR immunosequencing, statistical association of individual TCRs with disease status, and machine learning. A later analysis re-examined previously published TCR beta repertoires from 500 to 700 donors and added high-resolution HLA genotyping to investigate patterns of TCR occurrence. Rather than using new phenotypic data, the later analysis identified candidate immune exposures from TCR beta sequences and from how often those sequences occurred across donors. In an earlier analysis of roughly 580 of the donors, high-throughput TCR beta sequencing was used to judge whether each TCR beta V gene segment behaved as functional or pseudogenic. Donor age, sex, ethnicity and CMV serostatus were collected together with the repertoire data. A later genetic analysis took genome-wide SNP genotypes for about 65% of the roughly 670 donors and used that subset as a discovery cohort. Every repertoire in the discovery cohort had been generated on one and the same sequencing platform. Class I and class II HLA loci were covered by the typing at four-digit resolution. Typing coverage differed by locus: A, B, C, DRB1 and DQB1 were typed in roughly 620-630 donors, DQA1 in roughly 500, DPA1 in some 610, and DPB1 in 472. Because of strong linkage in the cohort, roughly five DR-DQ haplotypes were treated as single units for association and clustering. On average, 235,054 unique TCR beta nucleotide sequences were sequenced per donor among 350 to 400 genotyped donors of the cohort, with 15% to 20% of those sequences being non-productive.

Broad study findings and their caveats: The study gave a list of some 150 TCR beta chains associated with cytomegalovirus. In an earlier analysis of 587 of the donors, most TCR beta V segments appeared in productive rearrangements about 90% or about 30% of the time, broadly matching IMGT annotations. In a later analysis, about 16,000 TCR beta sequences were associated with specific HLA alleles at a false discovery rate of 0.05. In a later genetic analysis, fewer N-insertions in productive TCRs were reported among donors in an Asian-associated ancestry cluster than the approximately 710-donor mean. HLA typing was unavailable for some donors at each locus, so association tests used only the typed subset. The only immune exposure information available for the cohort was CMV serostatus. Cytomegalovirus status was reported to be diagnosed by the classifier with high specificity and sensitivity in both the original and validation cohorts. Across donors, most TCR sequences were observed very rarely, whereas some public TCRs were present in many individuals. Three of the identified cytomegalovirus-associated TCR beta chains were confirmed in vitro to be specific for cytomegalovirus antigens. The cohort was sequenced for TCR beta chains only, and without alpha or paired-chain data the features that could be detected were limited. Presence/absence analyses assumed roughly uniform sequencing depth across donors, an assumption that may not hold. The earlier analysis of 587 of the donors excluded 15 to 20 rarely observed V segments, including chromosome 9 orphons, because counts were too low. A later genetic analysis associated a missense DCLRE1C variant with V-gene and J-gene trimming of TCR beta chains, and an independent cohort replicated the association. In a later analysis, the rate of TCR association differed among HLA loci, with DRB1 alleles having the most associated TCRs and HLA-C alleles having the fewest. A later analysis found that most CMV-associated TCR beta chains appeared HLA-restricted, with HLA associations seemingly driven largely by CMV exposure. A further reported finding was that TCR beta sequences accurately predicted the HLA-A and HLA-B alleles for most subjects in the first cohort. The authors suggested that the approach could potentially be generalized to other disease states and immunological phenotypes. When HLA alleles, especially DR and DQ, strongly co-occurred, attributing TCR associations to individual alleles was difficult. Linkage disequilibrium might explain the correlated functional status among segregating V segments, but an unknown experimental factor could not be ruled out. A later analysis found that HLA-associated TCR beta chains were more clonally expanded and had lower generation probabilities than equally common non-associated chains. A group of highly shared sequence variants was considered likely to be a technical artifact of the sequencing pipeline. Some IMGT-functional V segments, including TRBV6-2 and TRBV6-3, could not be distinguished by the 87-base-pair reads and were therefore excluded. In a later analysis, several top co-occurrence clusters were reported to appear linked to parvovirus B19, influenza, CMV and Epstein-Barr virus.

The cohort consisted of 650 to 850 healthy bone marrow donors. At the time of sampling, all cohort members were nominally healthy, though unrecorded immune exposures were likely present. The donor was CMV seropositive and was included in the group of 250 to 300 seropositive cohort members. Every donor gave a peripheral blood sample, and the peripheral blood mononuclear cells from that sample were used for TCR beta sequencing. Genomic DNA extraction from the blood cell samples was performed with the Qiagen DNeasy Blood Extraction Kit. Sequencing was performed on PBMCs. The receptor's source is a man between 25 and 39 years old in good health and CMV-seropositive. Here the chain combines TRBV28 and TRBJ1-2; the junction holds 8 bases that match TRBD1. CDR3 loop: CASLGQDYGYTF. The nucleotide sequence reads TGTGCCAGCCTGGGACAGGACTATGGCTACACCTTC.